This T cell receptor beta chain is drawn from a study of blood T cell repertoires in COVID-19. Overall study: Italy, Spain and the United States were the sources of the convalescent and acute COVID-19 samples. Sources were T cells, B-cell-depleted T cells, or PBMCs; the material itself was cDNA or gDNA.

This clone showed up just once. In the authors' workflow: Estimation of nucleated cell counts relied on the amplification of reference gene primers. Measured with immunoSEQ multiplex PCR; TCRdb has only the in-frame clones, and not every one. D and trimming come from the DNA, and the V and J calls and clone size come from that table. In the table there are over 250,000 clones, around nine tenths of which are singletons. CDR1 is KGHSH, CDR2 LQKENI, per germline. Trimming stripped 1 base from V and 4 bases from J, with 13 bases between. CDR3 size: 15 residues. The source of this sequence is a man in his forties or fifties who had recovered from COVID-19. The rearrangement uses TRBV18 and TRBJ2-5, with a tentative D call TRBD1 (6 bases). Specimen: peripheral blood. In DNA, the CDR3 is TGTGCCAGCTCACCACTTACAGGGACACGAGAGACCCAGTACTTC. This codes for CASSPLTGTRETQYF.